Below are 21 T cell receptor beta chains sequenced from a single sample in a study of PD-1 blockade in mismatch repair-deficient tumors. Clones were sequenced by immunoSEQ multiplex PCR, and TCRdb holds only the in-frame ones, with some missing. The repertoire holds about 9,500 clones, with about 90% as singletons. For these receptors, no antigen is known. Time point of the sample: approximately 9-day in vitro stimulation with candidate neoantigen peptide 3. Sequenced here: cells cultured in vitro, sampled from a patient treated with pembrolizumab. These receptors were collected from an adult with mismatch repair-deficient cancer.

The chain recombines TRBV5-1 with TRBJ2-1; D call uncertain. The CDR3 contains 14 residues. Germline V gene lookup returns CDR1 SGHRS and CDR2 YFSETQ. Trimming removed 0 bases at V and 2 bases at J, with 6 bases between. The CDR3 DNA sequence: TGCGCCAGCAGCTTGGAAGATCCCTACAATGAGCAGTTCTTC. Translation gives CASSLEDPYNEQFF.

The chain combines TRBV28 with TRBJ2-2; no definite D call. The V end lost 5 bases, the J end lost 3 bases, and 13 bases lay between the germline ends. The CDR3 is made up of 15 amino acids. The germline gives CDR1 MDHEN, CDR2 SYDVKM. This CDR3 is CASSPRETYTGELFF. The CDR3 coding sequence is TGTGCCAGCAGTCCCCGTGAGACCTACACCGGGGAGCTGTTTTTT.

V is TRBV9 and J is TRBJ1-1, with D tentatively TRBD1 (5 bases). The V end lost 4 bases, the J end lost 9 bases, and 16 bases lay between the germline ends. The CDR3 length is 13 residues. The germline gives CDR1 SGDLS, CDR2 YYNGEE. The DNA of the CDR3 is TGTGCCAGCAGCACTTCCGGGACCCCAAAAGCTTTCTTT. Protein sequence: CASSTSGTPKAFF.

The chain carries TRBV6-5 and TRBJ2-7; maybe TRBD2 (7 bases). Deletions cut 0 bases from V and 3 bases from J, with 15 bases between. In germline, CDR1 is MNHEY, CDR2 SVGAGI. This CDR3 is built from 16 residues. This chain's CDR3 is CASSYSTGGLGYEQYF. The CDR3 DNA follows: TGTGCCAGCAGTTACTCGACCGGGGGGCTGGGCTACGAGCAGTACTTC.

This clone appeared once. The CDR3 DNA reads TGCGCCAGCAGCTTGGCCCCGACCTACGAGCAGTACTTC. Translating gives CASSLAPTYEQYF. J is TRBJ2-7 and V is TRBV5-1; D ambiguous. V gave up 0 bases and J gave up 2 bases, with 6 bases separating them. The CDR3 has 13 amino acids. Germline loops: CDR1 SGHRS, CDR2 YFSETQ.

CDR3 DNA: TGTGCCAGCAGCCTCAGTCGACTGGTGAACACTGAAGCTTTCTTT. Protein sequence: CASSLSRLVNTEAFF. This sequence joins TRBV7-8 and TRBJ1-1; no firm D call. Trimming took off 5 bases at V and 0 bases at J, with 13 bases between the two ends. Germline CDR1 SGHVS, CDR2 FQNEAQ. CDR3 length equals 15 residues.

J is TRBJ2-1 and V is TRBV30, with D perhaps matching TRBD2 (6 bases). Per germline, CDR1 GTSNPN and CDR2 SVGIG (reference sequence). V lost 2 bases to trimming and J lost 2 bases, with 13 bases between them. The CDR3 sequence is 15 residues long. The CDR3 spells CAWSKKSGPYNEQFF. The CDR3 bases are TGTGCCTGGAGTAAAAAGAGCGGGCCCTACAATGAGCAGTTCTTC.

This clone was recorded once. Here the CDR3 DNA reads TGTGCCAGTAGTGACGGGTCTGGGGCCAACGTCCTGACTTTC. It encodes CASSDGSGANVLTF. This sequence joins TRBV19 and TRBJ2-6, with D unresolved. The CDR3 contains 14 residues. Germline CDR1 and CDR2: LNHDA and SQIVND (reference sequence). Trimming removed 5 bases from V and 1 base from J, with 6 bases in between.

V is TRBV19 and J is TRBJ2-7; D assignment may be TRBD1 or TRBD2 (6 bases each). CDR1 LNHDA and CDR2 SQIVND come from the germline V gene (reference sequence). The CDR3 is 14 residues long. V gave up 3 bases and J gave up 0 bases, with 9 bases separating them. CDR3 amino acids: CASSIRGASYEQYF. In DNA form, the CDR3 reads TGTGCCAGTAGTATTAGGGGGGCCTCCTACGAGCAGTACTTC.

V is TRBV11-2 and J is TRBJ2-1; 9 nucleotides align to TRBD1. This CDR3 has 14 amino acids. Germline lookup yields CDR1 SGHAT and CDR2 FQNNGV. Trimming took 4 bases from V and 7 from J; bases not matched to a gene: 5. The CDR3 nucleotides read TGTGCCAGCAGCTCCCGGGACAGGGTAAATGAGCAGTTCTTC. This sequence encodes CASSSRDRVNEQFF.

The J gene is TRBJ2-1, the V gene TRBV12-2; TRBD2, as called in the table, went unchecked against the DNA. TRBV12-2 is flagged as a pseudogene. This CDR3 has 16 amino acids. The CDR3 DNA follows: TGTGCAAGTCGCTTTTCTAAGCGGGGGAGGTACAATGAGCAGTTCTTC. This encodes CASRFSKRGRYNEQFF.

This chain's CDR3 is CASGGEKAFF. CDR3 coding DNA: TGTGCCAGCGGGGGGGAGAAAGCTTTCTTT. This chain uses TRBV4-2 with TRBJ1-1; D perhaps matches TRBD1 (5 bases). The length of the CDR3 is 10 residues. Per germline, CDR1 LGHNA and CDR2 YNFKEQ. With 8 bases removed from V and 9 bases from J, the gap between germline ends came to 10 bases.

This chain links TRBV27 with TRBJ2-5, with 7 positions matching TRBD2. CDR3 length equals 15 residues. Germline values: CDR1 MNHEY, CDR2 SMNVEV (reference sequence). The trim removed 1 base at V and 4 bases at J, leaving 6 bases unmatched. The CDR3 here is CASSLFGGSGETQYF. CDR3 bases: TGTGCCAGCAGTTTATTTGGCGGGAGCGGAGAGACCCAGTACTTC.

The chain couples TRBV28 to TRBJ1-5; 7 nucleotides match TRBD1. Germline V gene sequence: CDR1 MDHEN, CDR2 SYDVKM. The ends lost 3 bases at V and 6 bases at J; junction bases unmatched: 8. CDR3 length: 15 amino acids. As DNA, the CDR3 is TGTGCCAGCAGTTTTGCGACAGGGAGAGGTCAGCCCCAGCATTTT. Protein: CASSFATGRGQPQHF.

This clone was detected a few times. This same CDR3 is encoded by further DNA sequences in the sample. The rearrangement links TRBV4-1 to TRBJ1-1; no definite D call. The CDR3 sequence is 13 residues long. Trimming stripped 1 base from V and 1 base from J, with 4 bases between. Germline V gene sequence: CDR1 MGHRA, CDR2 YSYEKL. As DNA, the CDR3 is TGCGCCAGCAGCCAAGTCGGGAACACTGAAGCTTTCTTT. Translated, it gives CASSQVGNTEAFF.

The chain employs TRBV10-3 and TRBJ2-7; 9 nucleotides match TRBD1. Germline CDR1 and CDR2: ENHRY and SYGVKD. This CDR3 region has 16 residues. V was clipped by 2 bases and J by 2 bases; unmatched bases: 7. CDR3 in amino acids: CAISEPPGQGAYEQYF. In DNA, the CDR3 is TGTGCCATCAGTGAGCCTCCGGGACAGGGCGCCTACGAGCAGTACTTC.

The rearrangement links TRBV19 to TRBJ2-1; 9 bases line up with TRBD1. Unmatched junction bases numbered 7, after V lost 3 bases and J lost 4 bases. The length of the CDR3 is 16 residues. The V gene's germline CDR1 is LNHDA and CDR2 SQIVND (reference sequence). The CDR3 loop is CASSITGTGLYNEQFF. Written as DNA, the CDR3 is TGTGCCAGTAGTATTACCGGGACAGGGCTATACAATGAGCAGTTCTTC. The full variable domain, rest sourced from reference TRBV19 and TRBJ2-1, is DGGITQSPKYLFRKEGQNVTLSCEQNLNHDAMYWYRQDPGQGLRLIYYSQIVNDFQKGDIAEGYSVSREKKESFPLTVTSAQKNPTAFYLCASSITGTGLYNEQFFGPGTRLTVL.

CDR3 nucleotides: TGCGCCAGCAGCCGCTTCGACAGGGTTTACAATGAGCAGTTCTTC. Its protein product is CASSRFDRVYNEQFF. V and J are TRBV5-1 and TRBJ2-1; 7 nucleotides align to TRBD1. The V segment lost 4 bases and the J segment 4 bases; nucleotides outside the gene matches: 8. This CDR3 contains 15 residues. The germline CDR1 and CDR2 sequences are SGHRS and YFSETQ.

The gene calls are TRBV10-3 and TRBJ2-7, with D unclear. The CDR3 has 11 residues. Germline V gene sequence: CDR1 ENHRY, CDR2 SYGVKD. V was trimmed by 2 bases and J by 2 bases, leaving 1 base between them. DNA of the CDR3: TGTGCCATCAGTGAGACCTACGAGCAGTACTTC. It codes for CAISETYEQYF.

The rearrangement uses TRBV5-1 and TRBJ2-3; D possibly corresponds to TRBD2 (5 bases). The V gene's germline CDR1 is SGHRS and CDR2 YFSETQ. The CDR3 loop spans 14 amino acids. V was trimmed by 0 bases and J by 6 bases, leaving 11 bases between them. CDR3 bases: TGCGCCAGCAGCTTGGATCGGGGATGGGATACGCAGTATTTT. Its translation: CASSLDRGWDTQYF.

J is TRBJ2-7 and V is TRBV5-4; D is uncertain. V was pared by 4 bases and J by 0 bases, with 11 bases between. This CDR3 is built from 14 residues. Germline V gene data show CDR1 as SGHNT and CDR2 as YYREEE (reference sequence). CDR3 nucleotide sequence: TGTGCCAGCAGCAGCAGTGGGGACTCCTACGAGCAGTACTTC. This gives the protein CASSSSGDSYEQYF.